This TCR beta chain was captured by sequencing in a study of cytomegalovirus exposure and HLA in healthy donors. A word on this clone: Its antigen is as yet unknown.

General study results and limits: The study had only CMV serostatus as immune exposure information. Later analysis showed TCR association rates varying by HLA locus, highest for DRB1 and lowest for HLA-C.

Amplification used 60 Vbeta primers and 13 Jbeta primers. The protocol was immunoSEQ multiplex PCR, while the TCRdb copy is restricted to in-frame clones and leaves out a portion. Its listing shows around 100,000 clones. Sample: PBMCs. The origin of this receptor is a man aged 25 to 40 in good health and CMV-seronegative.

CDR3 DNA sequence: TGTGCCAGCAGGGGAGTTTCCGTAGGAAACACCATATATTTT. The encoded protein is CASRGVSVGNTIYF. The J gene is TRBJ1-3, the V gene TRBV27; D is ambiguous. CDR1 MNHEY and CDR2 SMNVEV come from the germline V gene (reference sequence). The length of the CDR3 is 14 residues. V lost 6 bases and J 4 bases, leaving 13 bases between the germline ends.